These 20 T cell receptor beta chains originate from one sample sequenced in a study of shared clonotypes between healthy human individuals. The assay was immunoSEQ multiplex PCR, and TCRdb's table has in-frame clones only and misses some. The sample comprises some 2 million clones, about 95% of which are singletons, and 1% to 1.3% rests with the top ten. CD45RO-negative, CCR7-selected cells formed the naive CD8 fraction, which excluded terminally differentiated effector memory CD45RA+ cells. Sequencing used naive CD8+ T cells sorted from blood. The receptors here all came from a man between 18 and 29 years old in good health.

Written as DNA, the CDR3 is TGTGCCACCAGCAGCCCTCTCGGCGGACTTGGCAATGAGCAGTTCTTC. This encodes CATSSPLGGLGNEQFF. J is TRBJ2-1 and V is TRBV15, with D perhaps matching TRBD2 (5 bases). Trimming took off 3 bases at V and 6 bases at J, with 18 bases between the two ends. The CDR3 has 16 amino acids. Germline lookup yields CDR1 LNHNV and CDR2 YYDKDF (reference sequence).

The CDR3 DNA reads as TGTGCCAGCGCCTGGGGGAGCGGCTACGAGCAGTACTTC. Its translation: CASAWGSGYEQYF. V gene TRBV27 combines with J gene TRBJ2-7; D is perhaps TRBD1 or TRBD2 (5 bases each). Germline V lookup: CDR1 MNHEY, CDR2 SMNVEV (reference sequence). CDR3 length equals 13 residues. V lost 8 bases to trimming and J lost 3 bases, with 14 bases between them.

The rearrangement links TRBV28 to TRBJ2-5; D unresolved. This CDR3 contains 16 residues. In germline, CDR1 is MDHEN, CDR2 SYDVKM. The V end was cut by 3 bases, the J end by 1 base, with 15 bases between. CDR3 sequence: CASSLYPGSVQETQYF. The DNA for the CDR3 is TGTGCCAGCAGTTTGTACCCGGGCAGCGTCCAAGAGACCCAGTACTTC.

The chain has TRBV11-2 and TRBJ2-1; a possible D gene is TRBD2 (5 bases). Between the trimmed V and J ends, which lost 2 bases and 9 bases, there was a span of 8 bases. In germline, CDR1 is SGHAT, CDR2 FQNNGV. The CDR3 has 12 amino acids. CDR3 DNA sequence: TGTGCCAGCAGCTTATTTGGGAGTGAGCAGTTCTTC. It is translated as CASSLFGSEQFF.

The rearrangement links TRBV5-1 to TRBJ2-7, with TRBD2 identical over 7 bases. Germline V lookup: CDR1 SGHRS, CDR2 YFSETQ. With 2 bases clipped from V and 0 bases from J, the junction kept 2 bases outside the gene matches. CDR3 length equals 14 residues. The CDR3 DNA reads TGCGCCAGCAGCTTTAGCGGGTTCTCCTACGAGCAGTACTTC. This translates into CASSFSGFSYEQYF.

This chain joins TRBV4-1 and TRBJ2-3; 11 nucleotides align to TRBD2. Germline V gene data show CDR1 as MGHRA and CDR2 as YSYEKL. The ends lost 1 base at V and 4 bases at J; junction bases unmatched: 4. The CDR3 runs to 16 residues. CDR3 region: CASSQAWGLAADTQYF. CDR3 coding DNA: TGCGCCAGCAGCCAAGCCTGGGGACTAGCGGCAGATACGCAGTATTTT.

Regarding this clone: The sample has other DNA sequences that encode this CDR3 too. This chain connects TRBV9 to TRBJ1-2; weak D call: TRBD1 (6 bases). The CDR3 sequence is 14 residues long. Looked up from germline, CDR1 is SGDLS and CDR2 is YYNGEE. Trimming pared 0 bases from V and 2 bases from J, leaving 8 bases between. In nucleotides, the CDR3 is TGTGCCAGCAGCGTAGAGGGGGGAAACTATGGCTACACCTTC. It translates to CASSVEGGNYGYTF.

CDR3 region: CASSPQGTANEKLFF. The CDR3 DNA reads as TGTGCCAGCTCACCACAGGGGACCGCTAATGAAAAACTGTTTTTT. The chain couples TRBV18 to TRBJ1-4; a weak D match, TRBD1 (5 bases). V shed 1 base and J shed 3 bases, with 9 bases lying between them. The length of the CDR3 is 15 residues. Germline-derived CDR1 and CDR2 are KGHSH and LQKENI.

The sample holds one count of this clone. The gene calls are TRBV6-6 and TRBJ2-1; D gene uncertain. With 0 bases removed from V and 9 bases from J, the gap between germline ends came to 12 bases. This CDR3 region has 14 residues. The germline V gene has CDR1 MNHNY and CDR2 SVGAGI (reference sequence). CDR3 loop: CASSYSRPGSEQFF. The CDR3 DNA sequence: TGTGCCAGCAGTTACTCGCGACCAGGCAGTGAGCAGTTCTTC.

This clone occurred once. The gene calls are TRBV11-2 and TRBJ2-7, with D hard to call. CDR3 length: 13 amino acids. Germline V gene data show CDR1 as SGHAT and CDR2 as FQNNGV. V was shortened by 3 bases and J by 4 bases, with 10 bases between the two germline ends. CDR3 residues: CASSFTTEYEQYF. The CDR3 nucleotides are TGTGCCAGCAGCTTTACGACCGAGTACGAGCAGTACTTC.

V is TRBV5-6 and J is TRBJ1-5; weak D call: TRBD1 (5 bases). The V and J ends lost 1 base and 6 bases respectively, with 17 bases between them. There are 16 residues in the CDR3. CDR1 and CDR2 (germline): SGHDT, YYEEEE. CDR3 coding DNA: TGTGCCAGCAGCTTGACCTCGTCAGGGCGGGTTCAGCCCCAGCATTTT. It is translated as CASSLTSSGRVQPQHF.

The genes are TRBV11-2 and TRBJ2-5, with a weak D call TRBD2 (6 bases). V gave up 5 bases and J gave up 3 bases, with 16 bases separating them. Germline V CDR1 and CDR2: SGHAT, FQNNGV. There are 15 residues in the CDR3. The CDR3 loop is CASSPTGTPEETQYF. CDR3 in DNA: TGTGCCAGCAGCCCTACCGGGACTCCGGAAGAGACCCAGTACTTC.

This chain connects TRBV27 to TRBJ2-1, with 7 bases aligning to TRBD2. Germline CDR1 reads MNHEY; CDR2 reads SMNVEV (reference sequence). V dropped 5 bases and J dropped 0; count of bases not matched to a gene: 7. CDR3 length: 16 residues. The CDR3 protein is CASSTKAGPSYNEQFF. DNA of the CDR3: TGTGCCAGCAGTACCAAAGCGGGACCCTCCTACAATGAGCAGTTCTTC.

V and J are TRBV25-1 and TRBJ1-3; D is unresolved. Germline V CDR1 and CDR2: MGHDK, SYGVNS. CDR3 length: 15 residues. Trimming took 3 bases from V and 0 from J, leaving 9 bases between them. The CDR3 reads CASSDPGSSGNTIYF. CDR3 DNA: TGTGCCAGCAGTGACCCTGGTTCCTCTGGAAACACCATATATTTT.

Points on this clone: An end of the junction does not agree with germline; a read error may underlie this. The chain recombines TRBV11-2 with TRBJ2-1; no firm D call. This CDR3 contains 14 residues. CDR1 is SGHAT, CDR2 FQNNGV, per germline. The CDR3 region is CASSLVLNYNEQFF. CDR3 sequence (DNA): TGTGCCAGCAGCTTAGTATTAAATTACAATGAGCAATTCTTC. The full variable domain, completed using reference TRBV11-2 and TRBJ2-1, is EAGVAQSPRYKIIEKRQSVAFWCNPISGHATLYWYQQILGQGPKLLIQFQNNGVVDDSQLPKDRFSAERLKGVDSTLKIQPAKLEDSAVYLCASSLVLNYNEQFFGPGTRLTVL.

The CDR3 nucleotides are TGTGCAATTTCGGACTACTCTGGGGCCAACGTCCTGACTTTC. It encodes CAISDYSGANVLTF. The chain carries TRBV11-2 and TRBJ2-6, with D possibly being TRBD2 (6 bases). CDR3 length: 14 residues. Looked up from germline, CDR1 is SGHAT and CDR2 is FQNNGV.

The V call is TRBV7-9, the J call TRBJ2-1, with TRBD2 as a possible D gene (5 bases). The CDR3 covers 17 residues. Germline V gene sequence: CDR1 SEHNR, CDR2 FQNEAQ (reference sequence). Between the trimmed V and J ends, which lost 4 bases and 4 bases, there was a span of 20 bases. The CDR3 DNA reads TGTGCCAGCAGCTCTACGACCCGAGGGCCGAGATACAATGAGCAGTTCTTC. Amino acid sequence: CASSSTTRGPRYNEQFF. The variable domain in full, with the rest retrieved from reference TRBV7-9 and TRBJ2-1, is DTGVSQNPRHKITKRGQNVTFRCDPISEHNRLYWYRQTLGQGPEFLTYFQNEAQLEKSRLLSDRFSAERPKGSFSTLEIQRTEQGDSAMYLCASSSTTRGPRYNEQFFGPGTRLTVL.

This chain uses TRBV11-2 with TRBJ1-2; D is perhaps TRBD1 (6 bases). Trimming removed 5 bases at V and 4 bases at J, with 20 bases between. CDR1 is SGHAT, CDR2 FQNNGV, per germline. The CDR3 totals 16 residues. CDR3: CASSRAGDHEGYGYTF. The CDR3 coding sequence is TGTGCCAGCAGCCGGGCAGGGGACCATGAGGGCTATGGCTACACCTTC. The entire variable domain, with the rest obtained from reference TRBV11-2 and TRBJ1-2, is as follows: EAGVAQSPRYKIIEKRQSVAFWCNPISGHATLYWYQQILGQGPKLLIQFQNNGVVDDSQLPKDRFSAERLKGVDSTLKIQPAKLEDSAVYLCASSRAGDHEGYGYTFGSGTRLTVV.

The chain couples TRBV7-6 to TRBJ1-4; D gene unclear. CDR3 length equals 14 residues. V was clipped by 3 bases and J by 6 bases, with 11 bases between them. Germline V gives CDR1 SGHVS, CDR2 FNYEAQ. CDR3 bases: TGTGCCAGCAGCTTCGGGCCTTGGGATGAAAAACTGTTTTTT. This codes for CASSFGPWDEKLFF.

V is TRBV5-1 and J is TRBJ2-1, with a weak D call TRBD2 (7 bases). This CDR3 has 16 amino acids. Germline V gene sequence: CDR1 SGHRS, CDR2 YFSETQ. The V gene lost 2 bases and the J gene lost 10 bases, with 22 bases spanning the gap. In DNA form, the CDR3 reads TGCGCCAGCAGCTTAATTGGCCGCGGGGGCGATTTAGAGCAGTTCTTC. Translating it yields CASSLIGRGGDLEQFF.